A single sample is the source of the 14 T cell receptor beta chains below, sequenced in a study of T-cell memory formation after mild COVID-19. TCRdb processed the 5' RACE reads anew with MiXCR; each CDR3 protein has one entry. The sample yields more than 150,000 distinct CDR3 sequences, over 20% seen once. Material: PBMCs or a T cell subset sorted from them (not recorded which). The receptors shown here come from an adult woman who had mild COVID-19 (a few samples of this study predate the infection). Cell type and time point are not known.

The V gene is TRBV9, the J gene TRBJ2-2; D ambiguous. The V end was cut by 3 bases, the J end by 1 base, with 16 bases between. The CDR3 covers 17 residues. Germline V gene data show CDR1 as SGDLS and CDR2 as YYNGEE. The CDR3 loop is CASSAPMRTENTGELFF. As DNA, the CDR3 is TGTGCCAGCAGCGCGCCGATGAGGACGGAGAACACCGGGGAGCTGTTTTTT.

This clonotype has only a few counts. J is TRBJ1-1 and V is TRBV12-3 or TRBV12-4; D unclear. The CDR3 runs 18 residues. V was clipped by 5 bases and J by 1 base, with 23 bases between them. DNA for the CDR3: TGTGCCAGCAGTCCCTCTTTAGAGGACCATGATGGGAACACTGAAGCTTTCTTT. It specifies CASSPSLEDHDGNTEAFF.

The CDR3 spells CASKPGTGYAYEQYF. The CDR3 DNA is TGTGCCAGCAAGCCCGGGACAGGGTATGCCTACGAGCAGTACTTC. The chain uses TRBV6-2 or TRBV6-3 and TRBJ2-7, with TRBD1 matching over 9 bases. Germline V gives CDR1 MNHEY, CDR2 SVGEGT. Losses at the gene ends were 7 bases for V and 2 bases for J; bases not matched to a gene: 9. CDR3 length: 15 residues.

A few counts support this clonotype. The rearrangement uses TRBV4-3 and TRBJ2-1; the D is unclear. Trimming removed 5 bases from V and 0 bases from J, with 11 bases in between. The CDR3 length is 15 residues. The germline V gene encodes CDR1 LGHNA and CDR2 YSLEER. The CDR3 nucleotides read TGCGCCAGCAGCGCAGACTTGAGCTCCTACAATGAGCAGTTCTTC. Translating it yields CASSADLSSYNEQFF.

V gene TRBV15 combines with J gene TRBJ2-1, with D possibly called TRBD1 or TRBD2 (5 bases each). V was cut by 4 bases and J by 5 bases, with 24 bases left in between. This CDR3 has 18 amino acids. CDR1 and CDR2 from the germline V gene are LNHNV and YYDKDF (reference sequence). The CDR3 here is CATSILWGRQGVDNEQFF. The CDR3 DNA reads as TGTGCCACCAGCATTTTGTGGGGCCGGCAGGGAGTCGACAATGAGCAGTTCTTC.

This clonotype has just a few counts. This chain connects TRBV5-1 to TRBJ2-7; D possibly corresponds to TRBD2 (6 bases). The CDR3 loop spans 13 amino acids. Trimming stripped 4 bases from V and 6 bases from J, with 14 bases between. Germline lookup yields CDR1 SGHRS and CDR2 YFSETQ. The CDR3 coding sequence is TGCGCCAGCAGCGCCGTGGCGGGGTCCGAGCAGTACTTC. Its protein is CASSAVAGSEQYF.

This clonotype was recorded a few times. The chain uses TRBV7-3 and TRBJ2-1; TRBD2 matches at 13 bases. V was pared by 2 bases and J by 7 bases, with 17 bases of the junction left unmatched. Germline CDR1 and CDR2: SGHTA and FQGTGA. This CDR3 contains 20 residues. CDR3 in amino acids: CASSLPDSPPRGLAGNEQFF. The CDR3 DNA reads as TGTGCCAGCAGCTTACCAGACAGTCCCCCACGGGGACTAGCGGGGAATGAGCAGTTCTTC.

This clonotype has at least ten counts. The chain recombines TRBV7-9 with TRBJ2-7, with 10 positions matching TRBD2. There are 15 residues in the CDR3. V lost 5 bases, J lost 5 bases, and 9 bases stayed unmatched. Germline CDR1 reads SEHNR; CDR2 reads FQNEAQ (reference sequence). CDR3 nucleotide sequence: TGTGCCAGCAGCCTACGGACTAGCGGAGGTCACGAGCAGTACTTC. The encoded protein is CASSLRTSGGHEQYF.

This clonotype was counted between two and nine times. This chain joins TRBV29-1 and TRBJ2-1; tentatively, D is TRBD2 (6 bases). The CDR3 totals 15 residues. Germline V gives CDR1 SQVTM, CDR2 ANQGSEA. V was shortened by 4 bases and J by 4 bases, with 17 bases between the two germline ends. Here the CDR3 reads CSVAGRGPGYNEQFF. As DNA, the CDR3 is TGCAGCGTTGCCGGGCGGGGACCAGGATACAATGAGCAGTTCTTC.

This clonotype occurred a few times. The chain joins TRBV5-1 to TRBJ2-2; D ambiguous. CDR3 size: 18 residues. Trimming stripped 2 bases from V and 3 bases from J, with 20 bases between. In germline, CDR1 is SGHRS, CDR2 YFSETQ. The CDR3 nucleotides are TGCGCCAGCAGCTTACACGGATCGGGCAGGTCGTACACCGGGGAGCTGTTTTTT. Protein product: CASSLHGSGRSYTGELFF.

This chain joins TRBV6-2 or TRBV6-3 and TRBJ2-7; D possibly corresponds to TRBD2 (6 bases). The CDR3 is made up of 14 amino acids. Germline loops: CDR1 MNHEY, CDR2 SVGEGT. The V and J ends lost 4 bases and 3 bases respectively, with 13 bases between them. The CDR3 loop reads CASSSHRLDYEQYF. CDR3 nucleotides: TGTGCCAGCAGTTCCCACCGACTAGACTACGAGCAGTACTTC.

This clonotype occurred many times. J is TRBJ2-1 and V is TRBV10-3; 8 bases map to TRBD1. CDR1 and CDR2 (germline): ENHRY, SYGVKD. This CDR3 is built from 17 residues. V shed 2 bases and J 3 bases; nucleotides not matched to a gene: 9. CDR3 amino acids: CAISEPDRVHDYNEQFF. The DNA for the CDR3 is TGTGCCATCAGTGAGCCGGACAGGGTTCACGACTACAATGAGCAGTTCTTC.

This clonotype was counted between two and nine times. The chain is built from TRBV5-4 and TRBJ2-7, with no clear D. V was clipped by 4 bases and J by 2 bases, with 10 bases between them. The CDR3 extends over 13 amino acids. Germline lookup yields CDR1 SGHNT and CDR2 YYREEE (reference sequence). The chain's CDR3 is CASSLDQTYEQYF. The CDR3 nucleotides are TGTGCCAGCAGCCTGGATCAAACCTACGAGCAGTACTTC.

Only a few counts were recorded for this clonotype. The chain couples TRBV7-9 to TRBJ2-5; possibly TRBD2 for D (7 bases). CDR1 and CDR2 (germline): SEHNR, FQNEAQ (reference sequence). V was cut by 7 bases and J by 5 bases, with 17 bases left in between. CDR3 length: 14 amino acids. The CDR3 region is CASTPPEGGETQYF. The CDR3 nucleotides are TGTGCCAGCACCCCGCCAGAGGGGGGGGAGACCCAGTACTTC.